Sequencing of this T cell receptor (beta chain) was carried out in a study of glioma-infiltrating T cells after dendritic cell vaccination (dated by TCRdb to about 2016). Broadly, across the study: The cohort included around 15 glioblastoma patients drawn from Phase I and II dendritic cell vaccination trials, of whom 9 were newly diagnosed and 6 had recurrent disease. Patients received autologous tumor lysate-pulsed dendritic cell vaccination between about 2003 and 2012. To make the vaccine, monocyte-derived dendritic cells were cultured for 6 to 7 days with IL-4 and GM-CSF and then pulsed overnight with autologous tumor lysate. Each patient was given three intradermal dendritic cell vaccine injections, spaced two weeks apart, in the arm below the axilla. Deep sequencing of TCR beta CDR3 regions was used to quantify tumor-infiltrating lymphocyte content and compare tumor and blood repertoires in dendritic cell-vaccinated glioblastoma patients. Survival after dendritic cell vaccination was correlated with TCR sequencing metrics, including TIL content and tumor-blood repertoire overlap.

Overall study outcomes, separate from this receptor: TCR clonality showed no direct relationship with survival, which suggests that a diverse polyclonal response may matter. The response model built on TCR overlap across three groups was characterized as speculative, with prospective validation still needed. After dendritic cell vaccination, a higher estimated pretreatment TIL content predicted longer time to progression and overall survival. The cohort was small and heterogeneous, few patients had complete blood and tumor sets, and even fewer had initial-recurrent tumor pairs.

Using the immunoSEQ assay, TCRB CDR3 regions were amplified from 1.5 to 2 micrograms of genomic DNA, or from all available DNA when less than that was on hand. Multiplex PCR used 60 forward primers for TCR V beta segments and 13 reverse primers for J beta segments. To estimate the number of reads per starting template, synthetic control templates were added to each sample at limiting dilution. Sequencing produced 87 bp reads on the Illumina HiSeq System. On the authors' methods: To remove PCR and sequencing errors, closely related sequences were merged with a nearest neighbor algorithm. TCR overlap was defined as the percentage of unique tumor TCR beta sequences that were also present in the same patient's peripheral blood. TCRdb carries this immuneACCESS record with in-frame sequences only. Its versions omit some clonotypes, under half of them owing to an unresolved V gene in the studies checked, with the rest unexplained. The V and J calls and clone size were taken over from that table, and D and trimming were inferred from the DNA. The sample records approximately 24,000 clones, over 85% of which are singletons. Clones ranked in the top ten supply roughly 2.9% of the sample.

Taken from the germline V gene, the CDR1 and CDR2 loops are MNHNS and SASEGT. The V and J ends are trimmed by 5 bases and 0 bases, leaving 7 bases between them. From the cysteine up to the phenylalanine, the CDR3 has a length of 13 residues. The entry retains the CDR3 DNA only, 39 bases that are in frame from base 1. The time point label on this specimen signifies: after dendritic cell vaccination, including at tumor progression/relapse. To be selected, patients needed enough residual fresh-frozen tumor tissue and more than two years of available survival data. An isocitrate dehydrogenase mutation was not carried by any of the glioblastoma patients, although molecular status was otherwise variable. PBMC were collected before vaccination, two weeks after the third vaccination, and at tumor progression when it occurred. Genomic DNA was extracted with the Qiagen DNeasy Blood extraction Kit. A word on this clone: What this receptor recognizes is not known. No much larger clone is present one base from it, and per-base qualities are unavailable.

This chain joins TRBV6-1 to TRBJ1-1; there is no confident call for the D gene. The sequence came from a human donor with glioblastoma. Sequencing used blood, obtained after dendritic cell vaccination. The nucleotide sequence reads TGTGCCAGCAGTCGACGGGTGAACACTGAAGCTTTCTTT. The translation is CASSRRVNTEAFF.